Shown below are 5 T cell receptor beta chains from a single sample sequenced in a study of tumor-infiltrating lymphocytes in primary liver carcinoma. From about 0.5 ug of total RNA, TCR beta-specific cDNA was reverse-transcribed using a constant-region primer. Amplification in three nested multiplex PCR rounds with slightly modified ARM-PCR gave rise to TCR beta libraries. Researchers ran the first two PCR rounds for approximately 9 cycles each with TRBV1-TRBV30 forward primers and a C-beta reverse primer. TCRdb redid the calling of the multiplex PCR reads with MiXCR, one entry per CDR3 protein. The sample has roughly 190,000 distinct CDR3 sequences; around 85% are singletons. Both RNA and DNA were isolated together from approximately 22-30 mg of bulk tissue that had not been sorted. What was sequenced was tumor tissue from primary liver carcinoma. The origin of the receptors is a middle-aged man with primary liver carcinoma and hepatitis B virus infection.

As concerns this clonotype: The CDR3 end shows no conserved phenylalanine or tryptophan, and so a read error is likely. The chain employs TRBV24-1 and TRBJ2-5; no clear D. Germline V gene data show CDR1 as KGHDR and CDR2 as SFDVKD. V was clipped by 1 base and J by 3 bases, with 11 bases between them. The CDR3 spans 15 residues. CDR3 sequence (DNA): TGTGCCACCAGTGATTTCGGAACTGGAAAAGAGACCCAGTACCTC. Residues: CATSDFGTGKETQYL.

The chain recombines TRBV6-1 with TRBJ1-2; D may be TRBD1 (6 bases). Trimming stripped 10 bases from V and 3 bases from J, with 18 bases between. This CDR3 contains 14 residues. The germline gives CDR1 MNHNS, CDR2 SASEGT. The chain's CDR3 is CAIITTAGDYGYTF. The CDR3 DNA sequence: TGTGCCATCATCACAACGGCAGGGGACTATGGCTACACCTTC.

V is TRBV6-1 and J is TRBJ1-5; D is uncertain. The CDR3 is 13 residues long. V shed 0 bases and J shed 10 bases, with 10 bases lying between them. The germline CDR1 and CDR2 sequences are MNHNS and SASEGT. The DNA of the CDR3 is TGTGCCAGCAGTGAAGCGAAGGACCATCCCCAGCATTTT. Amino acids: CASSEAKDHPQHF.

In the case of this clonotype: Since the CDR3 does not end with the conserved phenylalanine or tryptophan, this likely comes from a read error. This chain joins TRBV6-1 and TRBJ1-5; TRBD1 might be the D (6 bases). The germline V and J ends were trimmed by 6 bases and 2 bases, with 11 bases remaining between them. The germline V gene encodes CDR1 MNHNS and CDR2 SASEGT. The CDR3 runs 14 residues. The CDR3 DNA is TGTGCCAGCAGGATTAGGACAGGCAATCAGCCCCAGCATTCT. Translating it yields CASRIRTGNQPQHS.

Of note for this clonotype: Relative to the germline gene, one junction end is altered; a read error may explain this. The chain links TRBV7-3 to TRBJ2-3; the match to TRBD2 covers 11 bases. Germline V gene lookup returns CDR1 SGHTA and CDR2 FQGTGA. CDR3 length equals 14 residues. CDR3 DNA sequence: TGTGCCGGCAGCTTAGCGGGAGGGACCGATACGCAGTATTTT. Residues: CAGSLAGGTDTQYF.